One T cell receptor (beta chain) is described in this entry. The clone's antigen remains unknown. Per-base quality was not reported, and no clone a single base away is much larger than it. The data belong to a study of CD4 T cells in relation to SARS-CoV-2 and coronaviruses (dated by TCRdb to about 2021). Broadly, across the study: In the ViraFEST assay, PBMCs were grown with antigen for around nine days, and TCR beta CDR3s were then sequenced to identify antigen-specific clonal expansions. An HIV-1 Nef peptide pool or a no-peptide culture served as the negative reference condition. Patient-derived lymphoblastoid cell lines were used to map the HLA restriction of shared crossreactive spike epitopes. At the level of individual TCR clonotypes, the study evaluated whether memory CD4+ T cells crossreact between the spike proteins of SARS-CoV-2 and those of common cold coronaviruses. The Adaptive Biotechnologies TCR-sequencing kit was used to sequence samples from a few pre-COVID donors and the naive versus memory experiments, whereas other data were Illumina-based. For other donors in the study, expansion assays were sequenced with a different, Illumina-based TCR-beta assay. Summary of the overall study and its limitations: Significantly weaker SARS-CoV-2-driven expansion was shown by crossreactive clones than by monoreactive clones, consistent with antigenic imprinting. Small numbers of patients and of tested TCRs limited the study. Crossreactivity analysis centred on spike protein, so crossreactivity against other viral proteins was not assessed. In roughly two thirds of donors, memory CD4+ clonotypes turned up that crossrecognized SARS-CoV-2 and at least one common cold coronavirus spike. Pre-pandemic and post-infection samples were not both contributed by any donor, so tracing of the source of pre-existing responses was limited.

Deletion took 2 bases off V and 4 bases off J, with a span of 16 bases between the germline ends. The cysteine opens and the phenylalanine closes a CDR3 of 16 amino acids. Left in the record is the CDR3 DNA by itself, 48 bases read in frame from the first base. The germline V gene supplies CDR1 MNHEY and CDR2 SVGEGT. Libraries were made using the immunoSEQ multiplex PCR assay. Turning to the authors' computational methods: During preprocessing, nonproductive sequences were removed, as were CDR3s that did not start with C, did not end with F or W, or were shorter than 7 amino acids. The MANAFEST web app identified antigen-specific clonotypes based on expansion compared with the reference and other culture wells. To be counted as positive, a clone had to show significant expansion compared with the reference culture, at an FDR below 0.05, in 2 of 3 replicate wells. A further requirement for positive clones was significant expansion compared with all other tandem wells, along with an odds ratio above 5. After three terminal residues were trimmed from each end, CDR3 homology was quantified as pairwise Levenshtein distance using the stringdist R package. TCRdb retrieved this table from immuneACCESS and kept in-frame rearrangements only. Not all clones are present; in checked studies, unresolved V genes account for under half, and no reason is known for the remainder. The V and J calls and clone size come from that table; D and trimming were worked out from the DNA. This sample comprises around 18,000 clones, 70% to 75% of them detected only once. Approximately 31% of the sample lies in the top ten.

CD4+ T cells from unexposed donors were collected before the COVID-19 pandemic (2011-2018). After roughly 11 days of culture, CD4+ T cells were isolated with the EasySep CD4+ T cell isolation kit. As far as cell numbers permitted, CD4+ T cells from unexposed donors were tested for reactivity against SARS-CoV-2 S and N as well as four spike pools from common cold coronaviruses. PBMCs were cultured at approximately 2 million per well in IMDM supplemented with 5% human AB serum and roughly 10 IU/ml IL-2. Half of the culture medium was replaced with fresh IL-2-containing medium on days 3 and 7. In general, triplicate replicate wells were used for every peptide culture condition. The leukapheresis product used for the unexposed donors was purchased from a commercial source. Ficoll-Paque PLUS gradient centrifugation was used to isolate PBMCs from leukapheresis product or whole blood. PBMCs were either cryopreserved at -140°C or used fresh in the expansion assay. The QIAamp Micro DNA Kit was used to extract genomic DNA from the CD4+ T cells.

The chain joins TRBV6-2 or TRBV6-3 to TRBJ2-3; 6 matching bases give a weak D call of TRBD1. This receptor was obtained from a human donor in good health. The specimen sequenced was CD4+ T cells from PBMCs, cultured in vitro. The CDR3 reads CASSYGGSFSPDTQYF. The bases read TGTGCCAGCAGTTACGGGGGCTCCTTCTCCCCAGATACGCAGTATTTT.